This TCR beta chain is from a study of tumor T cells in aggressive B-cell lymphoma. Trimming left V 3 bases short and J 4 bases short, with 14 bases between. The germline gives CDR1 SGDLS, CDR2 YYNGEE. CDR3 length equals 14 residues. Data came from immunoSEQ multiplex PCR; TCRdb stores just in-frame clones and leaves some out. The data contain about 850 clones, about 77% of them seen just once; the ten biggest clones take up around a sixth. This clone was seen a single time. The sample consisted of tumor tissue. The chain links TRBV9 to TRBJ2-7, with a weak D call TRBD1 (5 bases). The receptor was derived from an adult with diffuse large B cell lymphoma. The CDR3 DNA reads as TGTGCCAGCAGCGAGGGGTCGGCTTATTACGAGCAGTACTTC. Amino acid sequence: CASSEGSAYYEQYF.